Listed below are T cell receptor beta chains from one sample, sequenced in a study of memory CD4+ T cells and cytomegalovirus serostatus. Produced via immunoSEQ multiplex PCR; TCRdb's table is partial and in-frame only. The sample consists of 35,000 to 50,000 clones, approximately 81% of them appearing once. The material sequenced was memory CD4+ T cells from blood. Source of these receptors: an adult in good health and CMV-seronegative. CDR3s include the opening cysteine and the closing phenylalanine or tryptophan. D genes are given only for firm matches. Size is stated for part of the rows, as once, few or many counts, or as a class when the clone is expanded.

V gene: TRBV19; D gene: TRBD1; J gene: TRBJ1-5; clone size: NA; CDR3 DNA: TGTGCCAGTAGCCCGAGCCTTGGGGGTAGTGACAGGGCGAGGGATCAGCCCCAGCATTTT; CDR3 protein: CASSPSLGGSDRARDQPQHF
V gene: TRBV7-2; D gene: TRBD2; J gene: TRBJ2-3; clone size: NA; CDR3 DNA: TGTGCCAGCAGCTTAGCTAGCGGGAGTTGGGGGCGGGGGACAGATACGCAGTATTTT; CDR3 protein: CASSLASGSWGRGTDTQYF
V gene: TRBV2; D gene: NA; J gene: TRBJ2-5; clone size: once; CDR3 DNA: TGTGCCAGCAGCAGGGAACTTCGAGAGACCCAGTACTTC; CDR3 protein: CASSRELRETQYF
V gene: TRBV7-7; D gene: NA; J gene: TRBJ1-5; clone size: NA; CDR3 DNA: TGTGCCAGCAGCTTAAGGTTTGATCAGCCCCAGCATTTT; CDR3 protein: CASSLRFDQPQHF
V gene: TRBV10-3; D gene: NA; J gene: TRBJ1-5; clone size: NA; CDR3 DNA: TGTGCCATCGGCGACCCCTCATATAGCAATCAGCCCCAGCATTTT; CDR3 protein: CAIGDPSYSNQPQHF
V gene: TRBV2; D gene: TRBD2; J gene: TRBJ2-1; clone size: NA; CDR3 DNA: TGTGCCAGCCGGGACGTAGCGGGAGGAGTCCATGAGCAGTTCTTC; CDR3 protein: CASRDVAGGVHEQFF
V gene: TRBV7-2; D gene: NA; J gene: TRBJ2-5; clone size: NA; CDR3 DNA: TGTGCCAGCAGCTCAGGGCGGGTTACCAACTTC; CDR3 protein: CASSSGRVTNF
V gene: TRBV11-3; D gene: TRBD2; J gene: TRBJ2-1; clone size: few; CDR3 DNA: TGTGCCAGCAGTCCTTTCCGGGACTACCACTCCTCCTACAATGAGCAGTTCTTC; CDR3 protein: CASSPFRDYHSSYNEQFF
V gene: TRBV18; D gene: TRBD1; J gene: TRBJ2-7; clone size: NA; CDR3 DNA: TGTGCCAGCTCACCCGGGACAGGGTATTACGAGCAGTACTTC; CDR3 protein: CASSPGTGYYEQYF
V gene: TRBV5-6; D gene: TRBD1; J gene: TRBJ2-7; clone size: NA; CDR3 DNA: TGTGCCAGCAGCCGGGACGGACAGGGGGCGAACTACGAGCAGTACTTC; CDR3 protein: CASSRDGQGANYEQYF
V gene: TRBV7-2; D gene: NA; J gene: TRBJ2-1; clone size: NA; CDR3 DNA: TGTGCCAGCACCCGACTAGGGAGGTCCAATGAGCAGTTCTTC; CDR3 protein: CASTRLGRSNEQFF
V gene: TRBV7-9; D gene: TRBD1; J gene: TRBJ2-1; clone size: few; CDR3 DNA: TGTGCCAGCAGCTCTACTCGTGTACAGGGACAGAGCTCCTACAATGAGCAGTTCTTC; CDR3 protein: CASSSTRVQGQSSYNEQFF
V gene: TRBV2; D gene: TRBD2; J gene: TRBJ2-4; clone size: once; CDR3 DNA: TGTGCCAGCAGTCCGCGGGGGGCAGGAAACATTCAGTACTTC; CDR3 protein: CASSPRGAGNIQYF
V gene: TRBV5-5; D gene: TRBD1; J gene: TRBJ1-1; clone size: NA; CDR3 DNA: TGTGCCAGCAGCCCGGCACGAACAGGGGGGGGTACTGAAGCTTTCTTT; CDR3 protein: CASSPARTGGGTEAFF
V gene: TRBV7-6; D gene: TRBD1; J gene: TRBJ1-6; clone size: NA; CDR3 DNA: TGTGCCAGCAGCTTGGGACAGGGATCACCCCTCCACTTT; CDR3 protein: CASSLGQGSPLHF
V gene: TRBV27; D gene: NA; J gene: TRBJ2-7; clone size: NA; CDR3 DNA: TGTGCCAGCAGTTTAGGATATCCCTACGAGCAGTACTTC; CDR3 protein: CASSLGYPYEQYF
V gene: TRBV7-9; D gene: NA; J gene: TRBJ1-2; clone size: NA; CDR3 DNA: TGTGCCAGCAGCTTATATTTGGGACAAGCTAACTATGGCTACACCTTC; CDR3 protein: CASSLYLGQANYGYTF
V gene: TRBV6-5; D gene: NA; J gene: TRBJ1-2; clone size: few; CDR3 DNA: TGTGCCAGCAGTTACTCTACAGGCTATGGCTACACCTTC; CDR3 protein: CASSYSTGYGYTF
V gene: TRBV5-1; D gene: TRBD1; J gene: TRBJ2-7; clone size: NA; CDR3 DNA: TGCGCCAGCAGCTTGGAAACAGGGGGCTCCTACGAGCAGTACTTC; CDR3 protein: CASSLETGGSYEQYF
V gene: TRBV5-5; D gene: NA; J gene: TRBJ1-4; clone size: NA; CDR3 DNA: TGTGCCAGCAGCCAGACATCGGAGGGAAAACTGTTTTTT; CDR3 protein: CASSQTSEGKLFF